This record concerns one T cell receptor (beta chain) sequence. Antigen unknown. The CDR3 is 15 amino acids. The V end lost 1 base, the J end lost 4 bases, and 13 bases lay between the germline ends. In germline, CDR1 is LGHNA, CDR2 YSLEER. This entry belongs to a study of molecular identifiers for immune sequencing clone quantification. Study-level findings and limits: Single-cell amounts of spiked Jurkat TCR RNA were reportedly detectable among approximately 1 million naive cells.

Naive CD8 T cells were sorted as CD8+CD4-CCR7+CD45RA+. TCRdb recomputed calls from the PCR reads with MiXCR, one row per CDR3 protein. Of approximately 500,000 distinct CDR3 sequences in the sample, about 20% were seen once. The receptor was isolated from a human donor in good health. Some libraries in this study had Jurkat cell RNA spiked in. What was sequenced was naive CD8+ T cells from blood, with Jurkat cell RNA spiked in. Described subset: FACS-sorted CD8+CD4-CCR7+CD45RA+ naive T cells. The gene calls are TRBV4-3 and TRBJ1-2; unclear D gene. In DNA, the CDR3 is TGCGCCAGCAGCCAAGTTTTGGCCAGTGGCTATGGCTACACCTTC. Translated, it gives CASSQVLASGYGYTF.